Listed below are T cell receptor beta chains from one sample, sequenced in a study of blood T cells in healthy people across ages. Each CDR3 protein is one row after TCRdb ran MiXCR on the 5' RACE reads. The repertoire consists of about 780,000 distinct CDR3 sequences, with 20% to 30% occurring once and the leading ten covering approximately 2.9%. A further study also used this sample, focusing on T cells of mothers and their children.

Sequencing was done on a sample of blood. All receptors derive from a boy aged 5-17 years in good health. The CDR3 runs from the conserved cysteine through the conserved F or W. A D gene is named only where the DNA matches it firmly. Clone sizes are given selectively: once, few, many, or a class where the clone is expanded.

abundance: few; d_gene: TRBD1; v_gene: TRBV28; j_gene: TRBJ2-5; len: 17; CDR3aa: CASSPTWGQGAGETQYF; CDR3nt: TGTGCCAGCAGTCCAACCTGGGGACAGGGGGCCGGGGAGACCCAGTACTTC
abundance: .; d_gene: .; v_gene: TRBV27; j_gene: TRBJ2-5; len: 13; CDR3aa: CASSSDGDETQYF; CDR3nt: TGTGCCAGCAGCTCGGACGGGGACGAGACCCAGTACTTC
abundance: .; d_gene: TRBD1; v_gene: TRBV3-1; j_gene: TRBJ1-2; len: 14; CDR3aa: CASSQRGQESGYTF; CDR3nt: TGTGCCAGCAGCCAACGGGGACAGGAGTCTGGCTACACCTTC
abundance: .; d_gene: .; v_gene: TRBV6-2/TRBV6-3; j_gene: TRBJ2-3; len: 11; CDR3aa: CASSRVDTQYF; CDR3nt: TGTGCCAGCTCTCGGGTGGATACGCAGTATTTT
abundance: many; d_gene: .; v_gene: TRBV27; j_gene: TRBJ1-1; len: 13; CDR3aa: CASSLWKGTEAFF; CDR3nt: TGTGCCAGCAGTTTATGGAAGGGAACTGAAGCTTTCTTT
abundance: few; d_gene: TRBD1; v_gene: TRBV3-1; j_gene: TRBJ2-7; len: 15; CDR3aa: CASSQGTGGLYEQYF; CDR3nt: TGTGCCAGCAGCCAAGGGACAGGCGGACTCTACGAGCAGTACTTC
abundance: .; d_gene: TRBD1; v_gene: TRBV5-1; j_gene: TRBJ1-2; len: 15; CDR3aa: CASSPGTGVLYGYTF; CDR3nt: TGCGCCAGCAGCCCCGGGACAGGGGTCCTCTATGGCTACACCTTC
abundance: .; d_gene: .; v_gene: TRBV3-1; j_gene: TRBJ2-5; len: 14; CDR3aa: CASSPFEEQETQYF; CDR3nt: TGTGCCAGCAGCCCATTCGAGGAACAAGAGACCCAGTACTTC
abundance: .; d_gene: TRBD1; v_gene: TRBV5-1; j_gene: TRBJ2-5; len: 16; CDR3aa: CASSLLPSGGQETQYF; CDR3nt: TGCGCCAGCAGCCTCCTACCCTCAGGGGGACAAGAGACCCAGTACTTC
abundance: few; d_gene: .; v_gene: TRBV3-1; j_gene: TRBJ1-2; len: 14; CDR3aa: CASSQGVQNYGYTF; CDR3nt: TGTGCCAGCAGCCAAGGAGTACAGAACTATGGCTACACCTTC
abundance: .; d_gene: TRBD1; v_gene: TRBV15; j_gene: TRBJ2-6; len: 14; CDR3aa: CATSTQGAANVLTF; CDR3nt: TGTGCCACCAGCACCCAGGGGGCGGCCAACGTCCTGACTTTC
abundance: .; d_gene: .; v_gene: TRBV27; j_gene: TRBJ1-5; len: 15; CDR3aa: CASSRFRYSNQPQHF; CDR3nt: TGTGCCAGCAGTAGGTTTAGGTATAGCAATCAGCCCCAGCATTTT
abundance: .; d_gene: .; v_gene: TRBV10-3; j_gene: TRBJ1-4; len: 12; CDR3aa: CAVRDGLRKLFF; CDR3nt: TGTGCCGTGCGGGACGGTCTGAGGAAACTGTTTTTT
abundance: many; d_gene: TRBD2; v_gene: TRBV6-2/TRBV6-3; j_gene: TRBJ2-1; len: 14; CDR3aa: CASTQGRGGHEQFF; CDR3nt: TGTGCCAGCACCCAAGGGCGGGGGGGCCATGAGCAGTTCTTC
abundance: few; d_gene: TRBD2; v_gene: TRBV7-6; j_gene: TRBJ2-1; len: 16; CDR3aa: CASSQRRLAGINEQFF; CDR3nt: TGTGCCAGCAGCCAGAGGAGGCTAGCGGGAATTAATGAGCAGTTCTTC
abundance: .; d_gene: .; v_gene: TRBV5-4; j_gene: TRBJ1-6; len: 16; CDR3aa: CASSWGAGLNNSPLHF; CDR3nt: TGTGCCAGCAGCTGGGGAGCGGGTCTAAATAATTCACCCCTCCACTTT
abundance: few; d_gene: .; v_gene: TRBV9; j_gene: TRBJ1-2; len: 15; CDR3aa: CASSVGSSGGYGYTF; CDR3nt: TGTGCCAGCAGCGTAGGAAGTTCTGGTGGCTATGGCTACACCTTC
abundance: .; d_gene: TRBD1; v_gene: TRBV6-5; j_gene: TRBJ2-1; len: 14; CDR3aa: CASRGTGDFNEQFF; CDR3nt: TGTGCCAGCAGAGGAACAGGGGATTTCAATGAGCAGTTCTTC
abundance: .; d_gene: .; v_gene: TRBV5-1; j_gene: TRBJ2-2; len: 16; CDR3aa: CASSFRAGRNTGELFF; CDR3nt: TGCGCCAGCAGCTTCCGCGCGGGCAGGAACACCGGGGAGCTGTTTTTT
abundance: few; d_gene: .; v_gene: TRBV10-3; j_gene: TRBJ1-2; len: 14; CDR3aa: CAISERGDLYGYTF; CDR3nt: TGTGCCATCAGTGAGCGGGGGGATCTCTATGGCTACACCTTC
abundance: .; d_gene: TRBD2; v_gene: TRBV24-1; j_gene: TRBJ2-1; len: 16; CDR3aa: CATSDLGGGSYNEQFF; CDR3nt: TGTGCCACCAGTGATTTAGGCGGGGGGTCCTACAATGAGCAGTTCTTC
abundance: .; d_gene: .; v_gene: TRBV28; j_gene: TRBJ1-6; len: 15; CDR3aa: CASRPPGGVGPPLHF; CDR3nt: TGTGCCAGCAGACCCCCGGGCGGGGTTGGTCCACCCCTCCACTTT
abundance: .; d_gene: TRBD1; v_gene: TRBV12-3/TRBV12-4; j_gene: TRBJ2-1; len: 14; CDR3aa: CASSRTGMGEEQFF; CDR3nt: TGTGCCAGCAGCCGGACAGGGATGGGGGAGGAGCAGTTCTTC
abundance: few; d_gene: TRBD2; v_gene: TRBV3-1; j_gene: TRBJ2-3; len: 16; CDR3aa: CASSQRLAGPSDTQYF; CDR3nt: TGTGCCAGCAGCCAACGGCTAGCGGGGCCTTCAGATACGCAGTATTTT
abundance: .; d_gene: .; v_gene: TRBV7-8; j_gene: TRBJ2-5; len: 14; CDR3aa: CASSLARLLGTQYF; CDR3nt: TGTGCCAGCAGCTTAGCCCGATTACTTGGGACCCAGTACTTC
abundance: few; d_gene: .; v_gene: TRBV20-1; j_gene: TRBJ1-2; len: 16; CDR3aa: CSARVLRYSQGYGYTF; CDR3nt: TGCAGTGCTAGAGTCCTCCGATACTCCCAGGGGTATGGCTACACCTTC
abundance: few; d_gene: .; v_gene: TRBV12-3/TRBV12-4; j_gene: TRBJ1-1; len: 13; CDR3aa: CASSDYGFAEAFF; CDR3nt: TGTGCTAGCAGTGACTATGGGTTCGCTGAAGCTTTCTTT
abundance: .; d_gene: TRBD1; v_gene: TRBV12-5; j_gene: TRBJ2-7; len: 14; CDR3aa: CASGDRGQDYEQYF; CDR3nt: TGTGCTAGTGGCGACAGGGGCCAAGACTACGAGCAGTACTTC
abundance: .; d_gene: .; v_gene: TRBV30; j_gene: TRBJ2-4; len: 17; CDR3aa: CAWSVWSGTVTKNIQYF; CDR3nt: TGTGCCTGGAGTGTATGGAGCGGGACAGTCACTAAAAACATTCAGTACTTC
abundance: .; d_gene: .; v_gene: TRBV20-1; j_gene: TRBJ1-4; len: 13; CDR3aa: CSARVRVGEKLFF; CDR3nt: TGCAGTGCTAGGGTCAGGGTCGGGGAAAAACTGTTTTTT
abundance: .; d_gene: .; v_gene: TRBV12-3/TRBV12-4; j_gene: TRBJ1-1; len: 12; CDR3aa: CASIGGYTEAFF; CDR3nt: TGTGCCAGCATAGGGGGTTACACTGAAGCTTTCTTT
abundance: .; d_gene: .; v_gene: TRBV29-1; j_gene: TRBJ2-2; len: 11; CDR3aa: CSVGEVGELFF; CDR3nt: TGCAGCGTTGGAGAGGTCGGGGAGCTGTTTTTT
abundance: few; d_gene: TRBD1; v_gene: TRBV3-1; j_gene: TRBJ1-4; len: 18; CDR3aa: CASSQLSSRDRGGEKLFF; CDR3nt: TGTGCCAGCAGCCAACTGTCGTCCCGGGACAGGGGCGGCGAAAAACTGTTTTTT
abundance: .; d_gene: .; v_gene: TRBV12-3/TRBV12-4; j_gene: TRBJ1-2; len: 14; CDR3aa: CASSLKQASHGYTF; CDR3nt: TGTGCCAGCAGCCTTAAACAGGCATCCCATGGCTACACCTTC
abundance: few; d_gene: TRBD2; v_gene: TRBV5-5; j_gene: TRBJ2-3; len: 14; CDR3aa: CANSLSGTTDTQYF; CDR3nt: TGTGCCAACAGCCTTAGCGGGACGACAGATACGCAGTATTTT
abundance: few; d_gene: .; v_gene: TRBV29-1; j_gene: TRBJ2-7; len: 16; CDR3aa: CSVLTRPPSGAYEQYF; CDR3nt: TGCAGCGTTCTAACCCGTCCCCCCTCGGGTGCGTACGAGCAGTACTTC
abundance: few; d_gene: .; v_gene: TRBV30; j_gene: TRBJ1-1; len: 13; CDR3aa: CAWSGQSNTEAFF; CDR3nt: TGTGCCTGGAGTGGGCAGAGTAACACTGAAGCTTTCTTT
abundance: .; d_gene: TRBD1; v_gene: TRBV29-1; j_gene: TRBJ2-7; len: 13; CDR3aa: CSVGQGYSYEQYF; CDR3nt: TGCAGCGTCGGACAGGGGTACTCCTACGAGCAGTACTTC
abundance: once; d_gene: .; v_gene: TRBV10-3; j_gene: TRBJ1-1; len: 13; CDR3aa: CATNLGAHTEAFF; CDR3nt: TGTGCCACCAACCTGGGGGCACACACTGAAGCTTTCTTT
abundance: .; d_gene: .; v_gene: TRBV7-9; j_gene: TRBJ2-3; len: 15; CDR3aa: CASSLNYGGADTQYF; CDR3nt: TGTGCCAGCAGCTTGAATTATGGCGGTGCGGATACGCAGTATTTT
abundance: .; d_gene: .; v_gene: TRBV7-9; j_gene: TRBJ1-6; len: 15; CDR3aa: CASEEQGSRNSPLHF; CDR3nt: TGTGCCAGCGAAGAACAGGGAAGTCGTAATTCACCCCTCCACTTT
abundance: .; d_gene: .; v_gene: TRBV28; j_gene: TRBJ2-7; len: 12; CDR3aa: CASSWVLDEQYF; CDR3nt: TGTGCCAGCAGTTGGGTATTGGACGAGCAGTACTTC
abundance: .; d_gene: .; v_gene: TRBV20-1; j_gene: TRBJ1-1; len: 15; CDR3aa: CSARDEQGGDTQAFF; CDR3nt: TGCAGTGCTAGAGACGAACAGGGAGGGGACACTCAAGCTTTCTTT
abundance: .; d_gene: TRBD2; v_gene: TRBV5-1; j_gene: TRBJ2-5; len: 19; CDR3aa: CASSLGPGLAGDLGETQYF; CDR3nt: TGCGCCAGCAGCTTGGGACCGGGACTAGCGGGCGACTTAGGAGAGACCCAGTACTTC